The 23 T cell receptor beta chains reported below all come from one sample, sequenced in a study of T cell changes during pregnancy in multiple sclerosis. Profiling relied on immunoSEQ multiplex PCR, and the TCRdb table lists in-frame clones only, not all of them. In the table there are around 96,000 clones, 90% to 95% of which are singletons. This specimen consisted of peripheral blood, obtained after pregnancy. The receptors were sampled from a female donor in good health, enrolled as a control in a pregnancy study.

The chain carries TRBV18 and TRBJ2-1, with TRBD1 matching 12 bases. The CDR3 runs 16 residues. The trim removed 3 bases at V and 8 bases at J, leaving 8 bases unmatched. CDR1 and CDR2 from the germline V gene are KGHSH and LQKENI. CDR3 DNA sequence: TGTGCCAGCTCACCCCGGGACAGGGGGCGATTGGATGAGCAGTTCTTC. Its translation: CASSPRDRGRLDEQFF.

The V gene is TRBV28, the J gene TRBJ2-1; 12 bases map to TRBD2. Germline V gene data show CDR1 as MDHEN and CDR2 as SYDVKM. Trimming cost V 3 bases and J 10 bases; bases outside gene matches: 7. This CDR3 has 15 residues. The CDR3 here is CASSFRTSGTYEQFF. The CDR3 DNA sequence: TGTGCCAGCAGTTTTAGGACTAGCGGGACCTACGAGCAGTTCTTC.

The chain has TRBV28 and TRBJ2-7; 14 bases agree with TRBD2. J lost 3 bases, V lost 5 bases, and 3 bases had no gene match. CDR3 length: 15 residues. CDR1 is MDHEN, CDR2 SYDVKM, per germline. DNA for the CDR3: TGTGCCAGCAGTGCAGGACTAGCGGGAGGCTACGAGCAGTACTTC. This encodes CASSAGLAGGYEQYF.

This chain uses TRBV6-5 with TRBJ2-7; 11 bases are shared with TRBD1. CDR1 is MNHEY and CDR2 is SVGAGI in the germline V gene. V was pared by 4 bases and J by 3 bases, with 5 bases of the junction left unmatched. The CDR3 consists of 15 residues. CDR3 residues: CASSLTGTGGYEQYF. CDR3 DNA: TGTGCCAGCAGTTTGACCGGGACAGGGGGCTACGAGCAGTACTTC.

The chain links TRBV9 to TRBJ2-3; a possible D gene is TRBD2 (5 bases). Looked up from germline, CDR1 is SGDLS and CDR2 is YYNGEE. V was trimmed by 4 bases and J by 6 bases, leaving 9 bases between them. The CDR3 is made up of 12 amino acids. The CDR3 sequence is CASSSRGDTQYF. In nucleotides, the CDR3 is TGTGCCAGCAGCTCGCGCGGGGATACGCAGTATTTT. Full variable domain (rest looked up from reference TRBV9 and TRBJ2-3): DSGVTQTPKHLITATGQRVTLRCSPRSGDLSVYWYQQSLDQGLQFLIQYYNGEERAKGNILERFSAQQFPDLHSELNLSSLELGDSALYFCASSSRGDTQYFGPGTRLTVL.

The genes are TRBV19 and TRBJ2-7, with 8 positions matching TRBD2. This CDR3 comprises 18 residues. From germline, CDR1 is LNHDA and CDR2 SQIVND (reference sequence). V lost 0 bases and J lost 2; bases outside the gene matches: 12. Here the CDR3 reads CASSIDHWREVNPYEQYF. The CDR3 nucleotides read TGTGCCAGTAGTATAGATCATTGGCGGGAGGTCAACCCCTACGAGCAGTACTTC.

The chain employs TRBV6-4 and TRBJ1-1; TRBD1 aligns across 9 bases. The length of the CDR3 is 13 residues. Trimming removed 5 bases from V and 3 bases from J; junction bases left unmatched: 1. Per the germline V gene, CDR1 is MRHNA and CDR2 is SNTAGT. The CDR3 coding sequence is TGTGCCAGCAGTACAGGGGGCCACACTGAAGCTTTCTTT. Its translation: CASSTGGHTEAFF.

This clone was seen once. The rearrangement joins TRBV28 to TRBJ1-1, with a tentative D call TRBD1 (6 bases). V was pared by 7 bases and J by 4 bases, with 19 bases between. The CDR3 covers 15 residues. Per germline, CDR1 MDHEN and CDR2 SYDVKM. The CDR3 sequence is CASTTAGAPGTEAFF. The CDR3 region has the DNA TGTGCCAGCACCACCGCAGGGGCCCCGGGCACTGAAGCTTTCTTT.

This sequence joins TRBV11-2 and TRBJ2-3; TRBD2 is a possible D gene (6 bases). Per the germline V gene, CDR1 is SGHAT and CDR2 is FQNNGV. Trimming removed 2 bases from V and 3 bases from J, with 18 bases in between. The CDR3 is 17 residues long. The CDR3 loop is CASSLYRRGRTTDTQYF. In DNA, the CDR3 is TGTGCCAGCAGCTTATACAGGCGGGGTAGAACGACAGATACGCAGTATTTT.

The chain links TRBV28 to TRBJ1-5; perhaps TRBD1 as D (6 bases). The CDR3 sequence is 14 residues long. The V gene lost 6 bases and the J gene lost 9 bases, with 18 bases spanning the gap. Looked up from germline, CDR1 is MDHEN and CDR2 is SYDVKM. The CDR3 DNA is TGTGCCAGCAGACCCGGGACACCTACCGCGCCCCAGCATTTT. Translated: CASRPGTPTAPQHF.

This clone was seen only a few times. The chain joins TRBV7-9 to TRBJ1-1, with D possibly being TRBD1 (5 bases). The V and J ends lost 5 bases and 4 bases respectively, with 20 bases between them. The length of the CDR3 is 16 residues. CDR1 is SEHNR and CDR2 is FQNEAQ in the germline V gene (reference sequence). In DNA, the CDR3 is TGTGCCAGCAGCCCAGACCTCTTGAATAGGGGCACTGAAGCTTTCTTT. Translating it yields CASSPDLLNRGTEAFF.

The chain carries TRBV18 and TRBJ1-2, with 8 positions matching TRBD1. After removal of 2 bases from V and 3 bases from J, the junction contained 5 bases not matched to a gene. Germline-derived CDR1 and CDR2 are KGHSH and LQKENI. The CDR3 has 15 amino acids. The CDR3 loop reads CASSPSTGGHYGYTF. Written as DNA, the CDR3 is TGTGCCAGCTCACCAAGTACAGGGGGACACTATGGCTACACCTTC.

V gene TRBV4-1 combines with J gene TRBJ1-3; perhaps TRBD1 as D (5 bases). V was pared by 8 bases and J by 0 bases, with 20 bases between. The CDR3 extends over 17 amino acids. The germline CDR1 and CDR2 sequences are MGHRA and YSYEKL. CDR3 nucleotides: TGCGCCAGCCGTCCTGGAGGGGCCTTTAGCTCTGGAAACACCATATATTTT. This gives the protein CASRPGGAFSSGNTIYF.

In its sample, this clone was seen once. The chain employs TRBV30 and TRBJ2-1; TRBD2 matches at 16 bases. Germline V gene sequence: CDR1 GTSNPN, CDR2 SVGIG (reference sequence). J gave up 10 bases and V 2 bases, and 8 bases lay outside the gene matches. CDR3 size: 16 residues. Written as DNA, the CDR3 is TGTGCCTGGAGTCCTGGGACTAGCGGGAGGGCAGGGGAGCAGTTCTTC. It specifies CAWSPGTSGRAGEQFF.

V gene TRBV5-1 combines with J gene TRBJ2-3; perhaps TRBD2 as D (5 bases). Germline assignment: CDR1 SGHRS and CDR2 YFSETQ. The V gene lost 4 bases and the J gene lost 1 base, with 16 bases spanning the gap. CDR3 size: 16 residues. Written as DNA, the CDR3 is TGCGCCAGCAGCCCGGCAGGAGGATTGGGCACAGATACGCAGTATTTT. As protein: CASSPAGGLGTDTQYF.

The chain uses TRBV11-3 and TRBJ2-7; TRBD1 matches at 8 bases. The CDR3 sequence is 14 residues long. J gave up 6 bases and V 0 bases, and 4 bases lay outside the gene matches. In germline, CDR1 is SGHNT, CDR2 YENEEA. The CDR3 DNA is TGTGCCAGCAGCTTAGAACAGGGGGGTCCCGAGCAGTACTTC. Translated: CASSLEQGGPEQYF.

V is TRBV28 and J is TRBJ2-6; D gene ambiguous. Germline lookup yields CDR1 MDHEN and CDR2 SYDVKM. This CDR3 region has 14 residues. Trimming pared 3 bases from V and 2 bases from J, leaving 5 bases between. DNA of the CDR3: TGTGCCAGCAGTTTCACACCTGGGGCCAACGTCCTGACTTTC. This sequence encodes CASSFTPGANVLTF.

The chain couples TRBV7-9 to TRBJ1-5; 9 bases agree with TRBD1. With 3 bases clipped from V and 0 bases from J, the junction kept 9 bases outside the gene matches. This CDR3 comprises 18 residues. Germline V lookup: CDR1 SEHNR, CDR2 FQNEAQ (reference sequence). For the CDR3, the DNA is TGTGCCAGCAGCTTGGCAAGACAGGGGGGAAATAGCAATCAGCCCCAGCATTTT. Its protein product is CASSLARQGGNSNQPQHF.

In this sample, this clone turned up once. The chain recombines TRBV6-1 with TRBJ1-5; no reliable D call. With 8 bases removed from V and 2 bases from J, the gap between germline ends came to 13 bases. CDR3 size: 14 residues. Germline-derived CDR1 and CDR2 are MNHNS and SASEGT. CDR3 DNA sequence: TGTGCCAGCCGTGGAGGGTATGGCAATCAGCCCCAGCATTTT. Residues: CASRGGYGNQPQHF.

This chain's CDR3 is CASSPGTGGEGYNEQFF. Written as DNA, the CDR3 is TGTGCCAGTAGTCCAGGGACAGGGGGCGAGGGATACAATGAGCAGTTCTTC. The chain links TRBV19 to TRBJ2-1; 12 bases are shared with TRBD1. V lost 5 bases and J lost 4; bases outside the gene matches: 9. The CDR3 covers 17 residues. Germline V gene lookup returns CDR1 LNHDA and CDR2 SQIVND (reference sequence).

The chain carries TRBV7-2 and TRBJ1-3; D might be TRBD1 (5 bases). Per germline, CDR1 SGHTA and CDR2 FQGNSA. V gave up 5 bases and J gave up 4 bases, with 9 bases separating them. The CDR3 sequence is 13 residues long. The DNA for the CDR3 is TGTGCCAGCAGCCCGGGACTGGGAAACACCATATATTTT. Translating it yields CASSPGLGNTIYF. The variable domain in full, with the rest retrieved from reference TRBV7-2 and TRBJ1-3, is GAGVSQSPSNKVTEKGKDVELRCDPISGHTALYWYRQSLGQGLEFLIYFQGNSAPDKSGLPSDRFSAERTGGSVSTLTIQRTQQEDSAVYLCASSPGLGNTIYFGEGSWLTVV.

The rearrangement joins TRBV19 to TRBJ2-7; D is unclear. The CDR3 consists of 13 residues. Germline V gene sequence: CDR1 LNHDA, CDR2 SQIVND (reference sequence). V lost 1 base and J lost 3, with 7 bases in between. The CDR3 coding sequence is TGTGCCAGTAGTATAGGCGAAAGCTACGAGCAGTACTTC. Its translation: CASSIGESYEQYF.

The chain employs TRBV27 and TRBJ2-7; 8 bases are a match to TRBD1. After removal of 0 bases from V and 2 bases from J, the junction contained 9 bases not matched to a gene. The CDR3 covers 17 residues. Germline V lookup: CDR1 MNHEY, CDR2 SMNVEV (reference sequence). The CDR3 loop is CASSLSGQGRRTYEQYF. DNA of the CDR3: TGTGCCAGCAGTTTATCTGGACAGGGAAGACGGACCTACGAGCAGTACTTC.